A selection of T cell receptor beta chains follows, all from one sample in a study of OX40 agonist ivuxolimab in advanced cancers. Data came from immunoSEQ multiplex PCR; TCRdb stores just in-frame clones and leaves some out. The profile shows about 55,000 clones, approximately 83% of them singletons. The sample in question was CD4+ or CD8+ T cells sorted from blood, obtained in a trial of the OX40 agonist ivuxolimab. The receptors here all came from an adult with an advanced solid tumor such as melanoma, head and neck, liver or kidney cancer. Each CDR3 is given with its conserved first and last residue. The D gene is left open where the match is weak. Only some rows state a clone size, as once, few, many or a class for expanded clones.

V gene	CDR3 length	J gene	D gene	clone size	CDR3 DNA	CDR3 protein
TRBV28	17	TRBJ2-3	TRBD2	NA	TGTGCCAGCAGTTTACCACTTGGGGGAGGGCCCACAGATACGCAGTATTTT	CASSLPLGGGPTDTQYF
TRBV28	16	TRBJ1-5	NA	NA	TGTGCCAGCAGTTTAGGTCGGCGCTTACTCAATCAGCCCCAGCATTTT	CASSLGRRLLNQPQHF
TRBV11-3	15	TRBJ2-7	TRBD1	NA	TGTGCCAGCAGCCCCACACCCGGGACAGATTCCGAGCAGTACTTC	CASSPTPGTDSEQYF
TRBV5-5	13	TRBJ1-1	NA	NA	TGTGCCAGCAGCTTGAGGTGGGGGGCTGAAGCTTTCTTT	CASSLRWGAEAFF
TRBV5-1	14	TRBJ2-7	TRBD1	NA	TGCGCCAGCAGCTTGGGCAGGGGGTCCTACGAGCAGTACTTC	CASSLGRGSYEQYF
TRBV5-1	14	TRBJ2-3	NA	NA	TGCGCCAGCAGGTTTAGCGGTAACACAGATACGCAGTATTTT	CASRFSGNTDTQYF
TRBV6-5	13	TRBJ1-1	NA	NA	TGTGCCAGCAGTTACCTTGACAAATCTGAAGCTTTCTTT	CASSYLDKSEAFF
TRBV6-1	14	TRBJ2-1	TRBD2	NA	TGTGCCAGCACTACTAGCGGGGACTACAATGAGCAGTTCTTC	CASTTSGDYNEQFF
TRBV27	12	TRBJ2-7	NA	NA	TGTGCCAGCAGCTTGTCCTCGTACGAGCAGTACTTC	CASSLSSYEQYF
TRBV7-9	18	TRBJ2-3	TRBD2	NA	TGTGCCAGCAGCTTCCCATTGGGGCTAGCGGAGAGCACAGATACGCAGTATTTT	CASSFPLGLAESTDTQYF
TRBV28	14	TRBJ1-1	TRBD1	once	TGTGCCGCACAAAAGGACAGGTTGAACACTGAAGCTTTCTTT	CAAQKDRLNTEAFF
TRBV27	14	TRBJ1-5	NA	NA	TGTGCCAGCAGGGGGACACCCAGCAATCAGCCCCAGCATTTT	CASRGTPSNQPQHF
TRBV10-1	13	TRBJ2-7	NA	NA	TGCGCCAGCAGTGAGGCCTACACCTACGAGCAGTACTTC	CASSEAYTYEQYF
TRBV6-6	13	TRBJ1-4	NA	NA	TGTGCCAGCAGGCGTCACGGGGATGAAAAACTGTTTTTT	CASRRHGDEKLFF
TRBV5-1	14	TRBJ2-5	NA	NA	TGCGCCAGCAGCGCCAAGAGGGGCCAAGAGACCCAGTACTTC	CASSAKRGQETQYF
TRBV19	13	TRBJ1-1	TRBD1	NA	TGTGCCACTACACTCCGGGACAGTGCAGAAGCTTTCTTT	CATTLRDSAEAFF
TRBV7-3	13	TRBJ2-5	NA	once	TGTGCCAGCAGCTTAACGCCTGATGAGACCCAGTACTTC	CASSLTPDETQYF
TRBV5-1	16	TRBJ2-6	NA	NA	TGCGCCAGCAGCCGAGAGGTTATTCCTGGGGCCAACGTCCTGACTTTC	CASSREVIPGANVLTF
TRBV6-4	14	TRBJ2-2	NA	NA	TGTGCCAGCAGTGACTCAGGGAACACCGGGGAGCTGTTTTTT	CASSDSGNTGELFF
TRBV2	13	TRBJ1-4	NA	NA	TGTGCCAGCAGTGAGGTATCTAATGAAAAACTGTTTTTT	CASSEVSNEKLFF
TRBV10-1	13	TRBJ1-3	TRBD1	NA	TGCGCCGGTTACAGGGGGCTAGGAAACACCATATATTTT	CAGYRGLGNTIYF
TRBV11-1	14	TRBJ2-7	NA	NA	TGTGCCAGCAGCTTCCGGGACGGACCCTACGAGCAGTACTTC	CASSFRDGPYEQYF
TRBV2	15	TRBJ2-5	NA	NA	TGTGCCAGCAGGGTCCTGGCGGGTTTTAGGGAGACCCAGTACTTC	CASRVLAGFRETQYF
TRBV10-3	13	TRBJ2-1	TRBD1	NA	TGTGCCACAAGACCGGGACAGGGGAATGAGCAGTTCTTC	CATRPGQGNEQFF
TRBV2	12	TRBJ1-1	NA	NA	TGTGCCAGCAGTGGGATGAACACTGAAGCTTTCTTT	CASSGMNTEAFF
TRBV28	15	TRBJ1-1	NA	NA	TGTGCCAGCAGCATCTTGACAGGCGAGATGGCTGAAGCTTTCTTT	CASSILTGEMAEAFF
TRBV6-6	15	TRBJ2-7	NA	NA	TGTGCCAGCAGTTACTCAGTCGAACCTCGAAGCGAGCAGTACTTC	CASSYSVEPRSEQYF
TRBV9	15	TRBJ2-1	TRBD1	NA	TGTGCCAGCAGCACCCGGACAGGATTTTACAATGAGCAGTTCTTC	CASSTRTGFYNEQFF
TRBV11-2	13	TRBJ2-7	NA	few	TGTGCCAGCAGCTTGGGGCTCCCCGGGCGGCAGTACTTC	CASSLGLPGRQYF
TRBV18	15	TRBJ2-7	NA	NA	TGTGCCAGCTCCTCTGAGGGACACATCACCTACGAGCAGTACTTC	CASSSEGHITYEQYF
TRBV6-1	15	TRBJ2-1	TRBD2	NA	TGTGCCAGCAGTGAGCGGGAGGGGGCCTACAATGAGCAGTTCTTC	CASSEREGAYNEQFF
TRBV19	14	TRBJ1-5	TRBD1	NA	TGTGCCAGTGGCAGGGGGTTTAGCAATCAGCCCCAGCATTTT	CASGRGFSNQPQHF
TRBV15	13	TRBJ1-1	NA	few	TGTGCCACCAGCAGAGAGCTAAACACTGAAGCTTTCTTT	CATSRELNTEAFF
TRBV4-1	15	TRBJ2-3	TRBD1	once	TGCGCCAGCAGCCTTAGACAGGGGGACACAGATACGCAGTATTTT	CASSLRQGDTDTQYF
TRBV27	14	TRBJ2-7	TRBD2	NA	TGTGCCAGCAGAAACCGGGGGGGCAGGGACGAGCAGTACTTC	CASRNRGGRDEQYF
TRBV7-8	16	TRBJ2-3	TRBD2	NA	TGTGCCAGCAGCTTTAGTCCGGGAGGTACCACAGATACGCAGTATTTT	CASSFSPGGTTDTQYF
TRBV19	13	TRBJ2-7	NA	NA	TGTGCCAGTAGTTTAGTAGTGAACTACGAGCAGTACTTC	CASSLVVNYEQYF
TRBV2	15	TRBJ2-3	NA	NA	TGTGCCAGCAGTGACCCGACTAGAAGGGCAGATACGCAGTATTTT	CASSDPTRRADTQYF
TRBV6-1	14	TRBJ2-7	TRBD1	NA	TGTGCCACTCAAGACAGGGGGTACAGCTACGAGCAGTACTTC	CATQDRGYSYEQYF
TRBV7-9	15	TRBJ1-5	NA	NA	TGTGCCAGCAGCTTAGGGGGGCCCGGGGATCAGCCCCAGCATTTT	CASSLGGPGDQPQHF
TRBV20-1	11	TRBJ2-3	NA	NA	TGCAGTGCTATGGAGTTGGATACGCAGTATTTT	CSAMELDTQYF
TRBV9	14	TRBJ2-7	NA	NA	TGTGCCAGCAGCGGCACGGGCCAGACCTACGAGCAGTACTTC	CASSGTGQTYEQYF
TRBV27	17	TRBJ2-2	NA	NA	TGTGCCAGCAGTTTCGATCTGTTAGCGAGGAACACCGGGGAGCTGTTTTTT	CASSFDLLARNTGELFF
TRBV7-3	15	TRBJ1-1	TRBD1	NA	TGTGCCAGCAGCGAGACAGGGCAGGGAATCACTGAAGCTTTCTTT	CASSETGQGITEAFF
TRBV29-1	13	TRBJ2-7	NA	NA	TGCAGCGCTACCAGCCTAGGGAGCTACGAGCAGTACTTC	CSATSLGSYEQYF
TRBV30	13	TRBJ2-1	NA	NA	TGTGCCTGGAGTCCCTTACTAGGGGATGAGCAGTTCTTC	CAWSPLLGDEQFF
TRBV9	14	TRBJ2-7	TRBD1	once	TGTGCCAGCAGCGTTGGACAGGGGATCTACGAGCAGTACTTC	CASSVGQGIYEQYF
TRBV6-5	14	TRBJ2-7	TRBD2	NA	TGTGCCAGCACTCGGACTAGCGGGAGGTCCGAGCAGTACTTC	CASTRTSGRSEQYF
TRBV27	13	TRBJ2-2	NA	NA	TGTGCCAGCAGTTTATCAGGGTCCGGGGAGCTGTTTTTT	CASSLSGSGELFF
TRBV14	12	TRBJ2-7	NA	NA	TGTGCCAGCAGCCAATCTCAATACGAGCAGTACTTC	CASSQSQYEQYF
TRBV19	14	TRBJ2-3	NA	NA	TGTGCCAGTAACTCCCGATCTTTTACAGATACGCAGTATTTT	CASNSRSFTDTQYF
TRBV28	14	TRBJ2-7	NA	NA	TGTGCCAGCAGTAGTAGCGGTACCTCCGACGAGCAGTACTTC	CASSSSGTSDEQYF
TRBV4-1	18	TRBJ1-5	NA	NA	TGCGCCAGCAGCCAACATCCGAGTTTTGTGCAGCAAGTTGAGCCCCAGCATTTT	CASSQHPSFVQQVEPQHF
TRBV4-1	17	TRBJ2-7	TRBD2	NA	TGCGCCAGCAGCCAAGAAGGAGGCTGGACTAGCGGCTACGAGCAGTACTTC	CASSQEGGWTSGYEQYF